The clone carrying this T cell receptor beta chain was counted a single time. What it binds is not known. The data are from a study of graft-versus-host responses after intestinal transplantation. Study-level background: After anti-thymocyte globulin induction, recipients took tacrolimus and steroids for two to three years. General study points: With peak circulating GvH clone levels came an association with early post-transplant HvG declines. Researchers found GvH clones in recipient marrow, and some showed up first in ileum or blood.

This CDR3 comprises 15 residues. J lost 2 bases, V lost 0 bases, and 3 bases had no gene match. Germline V gene sequence: CDR1 SGHRS, CDR2 YFSETQ. TCRdb's copy holds only in-frame clones and misses some; the assay was immunoSEQ multiplex PCR. The repertoire holds around 97,000 clones, with about 89% as singletons. The origin of this receptor is a human donor who received an intestinal transplant. Sequenced material: unstimulated CD8+ T cells sorted from spleen or lymph node cells, taken before intestinal transplant. V and J are TRBV5-1 and TRBJ2-7; TRBD2 matches 9 bases. The chain's CDR3 is CASSLEASGTYEQYF. The CDR3 coding sequence is TGCGCCAGCAGCTTGGAGGCTAGCGGGACCTACGAGCAGTACTTC.